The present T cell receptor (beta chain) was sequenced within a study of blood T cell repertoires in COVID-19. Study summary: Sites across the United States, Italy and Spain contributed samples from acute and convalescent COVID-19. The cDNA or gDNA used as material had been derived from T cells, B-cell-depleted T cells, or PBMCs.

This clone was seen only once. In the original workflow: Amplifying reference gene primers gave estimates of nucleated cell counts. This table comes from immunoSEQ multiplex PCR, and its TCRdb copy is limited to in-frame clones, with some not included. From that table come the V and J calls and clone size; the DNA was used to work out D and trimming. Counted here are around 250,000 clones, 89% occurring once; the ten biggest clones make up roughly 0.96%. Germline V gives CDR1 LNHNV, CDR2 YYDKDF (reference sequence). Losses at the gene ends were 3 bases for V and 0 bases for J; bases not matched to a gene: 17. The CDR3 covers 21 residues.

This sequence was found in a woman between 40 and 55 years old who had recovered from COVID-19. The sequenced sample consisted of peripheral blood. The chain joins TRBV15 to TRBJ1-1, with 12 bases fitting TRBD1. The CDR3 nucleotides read TGTGCCACCAGCAGTGGGTTCGGGACAGGGGGCTTCTCTGCTATGAACACTGAAGCTTTCTTT. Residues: CATSSGFGTGGFSAMNTEAFF.